A single sample is the source of the 26 T cell receptor beta chains below, sequenced in a study of early T cells in non-severe SARS-CoV-2 infection. TCRdb reprocessed the 5' RACE reads via MiXCR and lists one record per CDR3 protein. Seen here are roughly 67,000 distinct CDR3 sequences, 11% observed once, and the top ten hold 6.4%. The source material was whole blood. The receptors shown here come from an adult who was a healthcare worker with PCR-confirmed SARS-CoV-2 infection or an uninfected control (not recorded which).

The gene calls are TRBV2 and TRBJ2-3; 11 bases are shared with TRBD2. Germline CDR1 SNHLY, CDR2 FYNNEI. The CDR3 contains 14 residues. J was trimmed by 9 bases and V by 1 base; bases with no gene match: 3. CDR3 in DNA: TGTGCCAGCAGTGAAGGACTAGCGGGAACCACGCAGTATTTT. Translated, it gives CASSEGLAGTTQYF.

This clonotype occurred a few times. The CDR3 nucleotides read TGTGCCACCAGTGATTCTAGGGAAGGAGCAGATACGCAGTATTTT. Translated: CATSDSREGADTQYF. The chain couples TRBV24-1 to TRBJ2-3; D remains unclear. Germline CDR1 and CDR2: KGHDR and SFDVKD. This CDR3 region has 15 residues. V was cut by 2 bases and J by 4 bases, with 12 bases left in between.

This clonotype showed up just a few times. This chain connects TRBV12-3 or TRBV12-4 to TRBJ2-5, with a possible D match to TRBD1 (5 bases). The CDR3 has 13 amino acids. The V and J ends lost 6 bases and 4 bases respectively, with 12 bases between them. CDR3 region: CASRRQGGETQYF. The CDR3 coding sequence is TGTGCCAGCAGGCGCCAGGGTGGAGAGACCCAGTACTTC.

This clonotype occurred many times. V and J are TRBV4-1 and TRBJ1-5, with D possibly being TRBD1 (5 bases). The germline V and J ends were trimmed by 1 base and 6 bases, with 13 bases remaining between them. The CDR3 is 15 amino acids. The germline gives CDR1 MGHRA, CDR2 YSYEKL. CDR3 residues: CASSQAGEGVQPQHF. The CDR3 DNA reads TGCGCCAGCAGCCAAGCCGGGGAAGGGGTTCAGCCCCAGCATTTT.

The chain employs TRBV6-5 and TRBJ2-1; D may be TRBD2 (6 bases). The V end lost 6 bases, the J end lost 7 bases, and 13 bases lay between the germline ends. Germline-derived CDR1 and CDR2 are MNHEY and SVGAGI. CDR3 length equals 13 residues. CDR3 loop: CASRSTRSNEQFF. CDR3 in DNA: TGTGCCAGCAGGTCGACTAGATCGAATGAGCAGTTCTTC.

This clonotype was counted ten times or more. The chain recombines TRBV20-1 with TRBJ2-7, with a possible D match to TRBD1 (5 bases). There are 13 residues in the CDR3. Per germline, CDR1 DFQATT and CDR2 SNEGSKA (reference sequence). Trimming shortened V by 4 bases and J by 5 bases, and 15 bases separated the two germline ends. This CDR3 is CSATPQQGDEQYF. CDR3 in DNA: TGCAGTGCTACCCCACAGCAGGGCGACGAGCAGTACTTC.

V and J are TRBV5-5 and TRBJ1-6; a possible D gene is TRBD1 (6 bases). This CDR3 has 13 amino acids. V was trimmed by 0 bases and J by 13 bases, leaving 11 bases between them. From germline, CDR1 is SGHKS and CDR2 YYEKEE (reference sequence). This CDR3 is CASSLARGTPLHF. The CDR3 bases are TGTGCCAGCAGCTTGGCCAGGGGAACTCCCCTCCACTTT.

This sequence joins TRBV2 and TRBJ1-1; D is ambiguous. This CDR3 is built from 13 residues. V was trimmed by 11 bases and J by 0 bases, leaving 13 bases between them. Germline values: CDR1 SNHLY, CDR2 FYNNEI. The CDR3 loop reads CAGTAYMNTEAFF. Here the CDR3 DNA reads TGTGCCGGAACGGCTTACATGAACACTGAAGCTTTCTTT. The entire variable domain, with the rest obtained from reference TRBV2 and TRBJ1-1, is as follows: EPEVTQTPSHQVTQMGQEVILRCVPISNHLYFYWYRQILGQKVEFLVSFYNNEISEKSEIFDDQFSVERPDGSNFTLKIRSTKLEDSAMYFCAGTAYMNTEAFFGQGTRLTVV.

In its sample, this clonotype is medium-sized. The chain carries TRBV11-2 and TRBJ2-1; no firm D call. The V gene's germline CDR1 is SGHAT and CDR2 FQNNGV. The CDR3 runs to 13 residues. V shed 0 bases and J shed 6 bases, with 6 bases lying between them. CDR3 in amino acids: CASSLDEINEQFF. The CDR3, as DNA: TGTGCCAGCAGCTTAGACGAGATCAATGAGCAGTTCTTC.

A few counts support this clonotype. The chain recombines TRBV4-3 with TRBJ2-3, with no clear D. Trimming took 1 base from V and 2 from J, leaving 4 bases between them. CDR3 size: 13 residues. Looked up from germline, CDR1 is LGHNA and CDR2 is YSLEER. This chain's CDR3 is CASSQGDTDTQYF. The CDR3 DNA reads TGCGCCAGCAGCCAAGGGGACACAGATACGCAGTATTTT.

The CDR3 spells CASSNWDKADTQYF. The CDR3 DNA reads as TGTGCCAGCAGCAACTGGGACAAGGCAGATACGCAGTATTTT. The rearrangement uses TRBV21-1 and TRBJ2-3; the table names TRBD1, a call not compared with the DNA. TRBV21-1 is a known pseudogene. This CDR3 region has 14 residues.

This clonotype was seen many times. The chain carries TRBV7-8 and TRBJ2-1; D may be TRBD2 (5 bases). Trimming took 4 bases from V and 4 from J, leaving 14 bases between them. Germline CDR1 SGHVS, CDR2 FQNEAQ. The CDR3 consists of 15 residues. The CDR3 DNA is TGTGCCAGCAGCTCGGGATACCAACTTTACAATGAGCAGTTCTTC. Translating it yields CASSSGYQLYNEQFF. The whole variable domain, filled in from reference TRBV7-8 and TRBJ2-1, reads GAGVSQSPRYKVAKRGQDVALRCDPISGHVSLFWYQQALGQGPEFLTYFQNEAQLDKSGLPSDRFFAERPEGSVSTLKIQRTQQEDSAVYLCASSSGYQLYNEQFFGPGTRLTVL.

In this sample, this clonotype turned up a few times. The chain has TRBV28 and TRBJ2-6, with 7 bases lining up with TRBD1. The germline CDR1 and CDR2 sequences are MDHEN and SYDVKM. The CDR3 runs 18 residues. V was clipped by 2 bases and J by 0 bases; unmatched bases: 7. In DNA, the CDR3 is TGTGCCAGCAGTTTAAGACGGGACAGTAGCTCTGGGGCCAACGTCCTGACTTTC. It specifies CASSLRRDSSSGANVLTF.

V usage is TRBV28 and J usage is TRBJ2-7; D gene unclear. Germline CDR1 and CDR2: MDHEN and SYDVKM. Trimming took off 2 bases at V and 6 bases at J, with 8 bases between the two ends. The length of the CDR3 is 12 residues. The CDR3 sequence is CASSLVTSEQYF. The CDR3 nucleotides read TGTGCCAGCAGTTTAGTAACCTCCGAGCAGTACTTC.

This clonotype came up a few times. The chain joins TRBV7-9 to TRBJ1-2, with D unclear. V gave up 5 bases and J gave up 4 bases, with 14 bases separating them. CDR3 length: 14 residues. CDR1 and CDR2 (germline): SEHNR, FQNEAQ (reference sequence). The CDR3 protein is CASSLSSSIYGYTF. The CDR3 DNA sequence: TGTGCCAGCAGCCTATCCTCAAGCATCTATGGCTACACCTTC.

This clonotype has ten or more counts. V gene TRBV28 combines with J gene TRBJ1-2; D is ambiguous. The CDR3 extends over 13 amino acids. V dropped 5 bases and J dropped 7 bases, with 14 bases sitting between them. Per germline, CDR1 MDHEN and CDR2 SYDVKM. The CDR3 bases are TGTGCCAGCAGTCCGGGAAGATCGAGTGGCTACACCTTC. Protein: CASSPGRSSGYTF.

This clonotype was picked up a small number of times. The rearrangement uses TRBV7-6 and TRBJ2-6; a possible D gene is TRBD2 (6 bases). This CDR3 contains 16 residues. V was cut by 0 bases and J by 2 bases, with 8 bases left in between. Germline values: CDR1 SGHVS, CDR2 FNYEAQ. The CDR3 is CASSLAGGTGANVLTF. CDR3 sequence (DNA): TGTGCCAGCAGCTTAGCGGGGGGTACTGGGGCCAACGTCCTGACTTTC.

The V call is TRBV6-2 or TRBV6-3, the J call TRBJ2-7; D unresolved. CDR1 and CDR2 (germline): MNHEY, SVGEGT. The CDR3 runs to 16 residues. V gave up 2 bases and J gave up 7 bases, with 21 bases separating them. The CDR3 spells CASSYAPPTSNREQYF. In DNA, the CDR3 is TGTGCCAGCAGTTACGCCCCGCCGACCTCGAACCGGGAGCAGTACTTC.

CDR3 residues: CASSPPGAVQAPQHF. Here the CDR3 DNA reads TGTGCCAGCAGTCCCCCGGGCGCGGTCCAGGCCCCCCAGCATTTT. The V and J genes are TRBV6-2 or TRBV6-3 and TRBJ1-5; D is ambiguous. The CDR3 is made up of 15 amino acids. The V and J ends lost 5 bases and 10 bases respectively, with 21 bases between them. Germline loops: CDR1 MNHEY, CDR2 SVGEGT.

The chain is built from TRBV20-1 and TRBJ2-2; D unclear. V was shortened by 5 bases and J by 2 bases, with 9 bases between the two germline ends. Looked up from germline, CDR1 is DFQATT and CDR2 is SNEGSKA (reference sequence). The CDR3 covers 13 residues. The CDR3 DNA reads TGCAGTGCTCCACTCCAAAACACCGGGGAGCTGTTTTTT. Its protein is CSAPLQNTGELFF.

Here the CDR3 DNA reads TGTGCCAGCAGTTTAGTTCGGACTGAAGCTTTCTTT. Translation gives CASSLVRTEAFF. The rearrangement joins TRBV28 to TRBJ1-1; no clear D. Germline-derived CDR1 and CDR2 are MDHEN and SYDVKM. The CDR3 covers 12 residues. Trimming pared 2 bases from V and 5 bases from J, leaving 6 bases between.

This clonotype has just a few counts. The chain links TRBV7-6 to TRBJ2-5; 9 bases map to TRBD2. J gave up 4 bases and V 0 bases, and 3 bases lay outside the gene matches. This CDR3 is built from 15 residues. The germline V gene has CDR1 SGHVS and CDR2 FNYEAQ. The CDR3 sequence is CASSLAGGLAETQYF. The CDR3 DNA is TGTGCCAGCAGCTTAGCAGGGGGACTAGCAGAGACCCAGTACTTC.

The chain uses TRBV9 and TRBJ1-4; 7 bases match TRBD1. The germline V gene encodes CDR1 SGDLS and CDR2 YYNGEE. J lost 8 bases, V lost 4 bases, and 5 bases had no gene match. This CDR3 has 13 residues. The CDR3 reads CASSRGTEEKLFF. CDR3 DNA: TGTGCCAGCAGCCGGGGGACAGAAGAAAAACTGTTTTTT. Based on the CDR3 plus reference TRBV9 and TRBJ1-4, the full variable domain is DSGVTQTPKHLITATGQRVTLRCSPRSGDLSVYWYQQSLDQGLQFLIQYYNGEERAKGNILERFSAQQFPDLHSELNLSSLELGDSALYFCASSRGTEEKLFFGSGTQLSVL.

At least ten counts were recorded for this clonotype. The chain uses TRBV11-2 and TRBJ1-3; D gene ambiguous. This CDR3 region has 13 residues. From germline, CDR1 is SGHAT and CDR2 FQNNGV. The V end was cut by 0 bases, the J end by 4 bases, with 4 bases between. This CDR3 reads CASSLEGGNTIYF. The CDR3 DNA follows: TGTGCCAGCAGCTTAGAGGGGGGAAACACCATATATTTT.

Only a few counts were recorded for this clonotype. The chain employs TRBV30 and TRBJ2-7, with D perhaps TRBD2 (5 bases). The V gene lost 0 bases and the J gene lost 2 bases, with 14 bases spanning the gap. Germline CDR1 reads GTSNPN; CDR2 reads SVGIG (reference sequence). The CDR3 runs to 15 residues. The CDR3 sequence is CAWSVLAGTPYEQYF. The DNA for the CDR3 is TGTGCCTGGAGTGTATTGGCGGGTACACCCTACGAGCAGTACTTC.

The table lists this clonotype with a few counts. This sequence joins TRBV28 and TRBJ1-6, with 7 bases fitting TRBD1. Per germline, CDR1 MDHEN and CDR2 SYDVKM. V trimming: 6 bases; J trimming: 0 bases; junction bases outside the gene matches: 5. The CDR3 totals 16 residues. For the CDR3, the DNA is TGTGCCAGCAGAACAGGGGTCAGCTCCTATAATTCACCCCTCCACTTT. This translates into CASRTGVSSYNSPLHF.